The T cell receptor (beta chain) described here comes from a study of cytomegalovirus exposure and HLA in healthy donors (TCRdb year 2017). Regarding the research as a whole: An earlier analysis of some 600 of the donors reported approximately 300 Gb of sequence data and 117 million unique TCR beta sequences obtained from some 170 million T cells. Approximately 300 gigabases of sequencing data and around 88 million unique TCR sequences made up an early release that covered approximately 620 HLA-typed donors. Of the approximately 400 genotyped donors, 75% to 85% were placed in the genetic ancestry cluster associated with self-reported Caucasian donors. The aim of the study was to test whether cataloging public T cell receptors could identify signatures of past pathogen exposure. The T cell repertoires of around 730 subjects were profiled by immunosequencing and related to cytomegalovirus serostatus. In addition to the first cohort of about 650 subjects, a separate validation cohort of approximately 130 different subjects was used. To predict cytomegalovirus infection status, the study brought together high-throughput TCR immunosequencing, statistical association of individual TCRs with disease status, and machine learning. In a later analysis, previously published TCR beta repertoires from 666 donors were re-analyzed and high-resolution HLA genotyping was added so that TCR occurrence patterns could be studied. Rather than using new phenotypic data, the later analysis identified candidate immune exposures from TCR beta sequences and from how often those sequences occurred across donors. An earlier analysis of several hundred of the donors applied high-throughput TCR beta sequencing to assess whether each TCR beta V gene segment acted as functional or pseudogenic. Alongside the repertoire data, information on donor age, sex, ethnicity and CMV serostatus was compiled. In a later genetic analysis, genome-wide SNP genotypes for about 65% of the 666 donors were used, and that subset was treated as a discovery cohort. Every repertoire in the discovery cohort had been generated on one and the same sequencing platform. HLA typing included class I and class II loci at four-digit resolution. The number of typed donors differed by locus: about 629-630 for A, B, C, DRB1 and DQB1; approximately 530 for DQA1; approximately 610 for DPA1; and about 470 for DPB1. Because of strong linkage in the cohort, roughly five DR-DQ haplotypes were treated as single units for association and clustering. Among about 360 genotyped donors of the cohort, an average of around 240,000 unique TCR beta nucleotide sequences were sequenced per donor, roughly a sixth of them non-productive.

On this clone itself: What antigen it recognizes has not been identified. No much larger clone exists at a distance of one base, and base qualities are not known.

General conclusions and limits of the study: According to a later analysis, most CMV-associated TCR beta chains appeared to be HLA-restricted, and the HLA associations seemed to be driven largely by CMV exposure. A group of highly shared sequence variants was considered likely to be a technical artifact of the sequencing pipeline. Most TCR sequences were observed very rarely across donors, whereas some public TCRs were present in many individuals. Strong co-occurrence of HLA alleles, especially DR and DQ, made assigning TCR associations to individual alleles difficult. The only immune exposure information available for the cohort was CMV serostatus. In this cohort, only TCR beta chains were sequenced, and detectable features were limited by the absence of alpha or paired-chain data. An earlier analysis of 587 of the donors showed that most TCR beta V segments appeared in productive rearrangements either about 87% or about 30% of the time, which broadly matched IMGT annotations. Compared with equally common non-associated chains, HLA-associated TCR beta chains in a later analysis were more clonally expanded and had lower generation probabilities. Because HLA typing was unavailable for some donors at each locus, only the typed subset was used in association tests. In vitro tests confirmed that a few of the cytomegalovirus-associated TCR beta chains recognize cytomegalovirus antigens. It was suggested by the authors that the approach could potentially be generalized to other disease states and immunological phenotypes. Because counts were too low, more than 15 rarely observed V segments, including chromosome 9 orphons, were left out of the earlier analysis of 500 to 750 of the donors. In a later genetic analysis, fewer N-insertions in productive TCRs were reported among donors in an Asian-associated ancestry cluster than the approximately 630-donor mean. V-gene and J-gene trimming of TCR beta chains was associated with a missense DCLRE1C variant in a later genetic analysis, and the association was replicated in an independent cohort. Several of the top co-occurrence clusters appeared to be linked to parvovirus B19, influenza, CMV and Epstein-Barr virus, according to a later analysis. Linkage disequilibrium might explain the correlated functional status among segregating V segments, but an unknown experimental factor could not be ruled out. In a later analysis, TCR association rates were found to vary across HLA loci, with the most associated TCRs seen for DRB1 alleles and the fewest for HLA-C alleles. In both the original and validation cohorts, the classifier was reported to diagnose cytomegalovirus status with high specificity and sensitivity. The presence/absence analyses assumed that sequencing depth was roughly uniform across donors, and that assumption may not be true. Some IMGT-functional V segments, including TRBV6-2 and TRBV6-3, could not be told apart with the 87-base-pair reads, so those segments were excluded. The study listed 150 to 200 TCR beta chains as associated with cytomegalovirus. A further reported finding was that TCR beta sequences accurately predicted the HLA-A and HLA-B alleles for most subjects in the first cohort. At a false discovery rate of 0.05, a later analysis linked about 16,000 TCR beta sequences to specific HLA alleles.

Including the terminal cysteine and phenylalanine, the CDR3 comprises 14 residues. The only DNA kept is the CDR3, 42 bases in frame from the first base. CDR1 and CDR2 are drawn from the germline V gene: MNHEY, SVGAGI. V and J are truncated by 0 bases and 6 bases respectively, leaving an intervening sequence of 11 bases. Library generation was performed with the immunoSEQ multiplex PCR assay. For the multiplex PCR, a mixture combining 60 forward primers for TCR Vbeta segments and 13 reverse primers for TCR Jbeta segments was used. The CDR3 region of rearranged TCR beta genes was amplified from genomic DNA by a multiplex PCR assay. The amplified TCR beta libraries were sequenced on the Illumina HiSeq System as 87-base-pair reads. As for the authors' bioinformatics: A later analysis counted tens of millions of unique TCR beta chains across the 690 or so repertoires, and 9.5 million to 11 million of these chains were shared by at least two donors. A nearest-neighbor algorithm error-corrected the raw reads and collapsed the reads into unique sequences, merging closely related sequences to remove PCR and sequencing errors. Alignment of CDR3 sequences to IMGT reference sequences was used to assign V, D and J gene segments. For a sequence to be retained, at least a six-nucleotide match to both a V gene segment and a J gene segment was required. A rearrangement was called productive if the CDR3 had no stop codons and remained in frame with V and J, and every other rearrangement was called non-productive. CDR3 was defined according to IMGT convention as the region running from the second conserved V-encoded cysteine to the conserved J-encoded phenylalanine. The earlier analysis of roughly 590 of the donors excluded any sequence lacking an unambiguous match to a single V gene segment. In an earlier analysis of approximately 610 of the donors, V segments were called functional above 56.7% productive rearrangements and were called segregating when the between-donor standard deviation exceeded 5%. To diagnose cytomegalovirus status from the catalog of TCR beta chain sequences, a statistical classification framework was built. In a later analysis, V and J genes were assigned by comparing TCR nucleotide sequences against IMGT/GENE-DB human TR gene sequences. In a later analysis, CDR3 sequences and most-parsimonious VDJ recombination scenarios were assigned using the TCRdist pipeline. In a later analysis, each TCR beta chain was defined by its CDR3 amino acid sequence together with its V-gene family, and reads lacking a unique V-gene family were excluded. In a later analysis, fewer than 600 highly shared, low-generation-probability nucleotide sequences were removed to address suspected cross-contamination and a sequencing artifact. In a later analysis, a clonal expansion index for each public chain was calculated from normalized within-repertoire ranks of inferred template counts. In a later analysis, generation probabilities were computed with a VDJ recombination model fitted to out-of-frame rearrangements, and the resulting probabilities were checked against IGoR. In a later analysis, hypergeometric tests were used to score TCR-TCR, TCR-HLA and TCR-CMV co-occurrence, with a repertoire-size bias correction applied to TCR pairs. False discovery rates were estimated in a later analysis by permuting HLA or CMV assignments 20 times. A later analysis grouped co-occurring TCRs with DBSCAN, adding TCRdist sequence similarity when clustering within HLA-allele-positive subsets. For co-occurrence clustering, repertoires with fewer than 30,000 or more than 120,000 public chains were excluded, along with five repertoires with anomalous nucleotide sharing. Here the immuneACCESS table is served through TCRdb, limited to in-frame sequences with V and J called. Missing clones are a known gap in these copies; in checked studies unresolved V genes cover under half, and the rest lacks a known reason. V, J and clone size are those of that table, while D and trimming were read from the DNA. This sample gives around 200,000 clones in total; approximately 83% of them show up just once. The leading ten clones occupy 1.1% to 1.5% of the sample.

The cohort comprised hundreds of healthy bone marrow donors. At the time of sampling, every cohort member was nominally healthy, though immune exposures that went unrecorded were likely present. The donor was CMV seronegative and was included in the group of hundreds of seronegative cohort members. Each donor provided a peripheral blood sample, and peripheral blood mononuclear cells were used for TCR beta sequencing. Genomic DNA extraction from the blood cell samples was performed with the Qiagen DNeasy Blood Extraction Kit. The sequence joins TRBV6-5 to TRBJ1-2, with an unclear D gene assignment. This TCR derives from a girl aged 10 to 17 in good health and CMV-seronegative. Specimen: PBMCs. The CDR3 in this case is CASSYSRSRDGYTF. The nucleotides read TGTGCCAGCAGTTACTCGAGATCCCGTGATGGCTACACCTTC.